The entry below gives a single TCR beta chain sequence along with its context. The data belong to a study of blood T cell repertoires in COVID-19. Study as a whole: Nucleic acid was either cDNA or gDNA, and it came from T cells, B-cell-depleted T cells, or PBMCs.

The CDR3 sequence is 15 residues long. V was shortened by 5 bases and J by 0 bases, with 13 bases between the two germline ends. CDR1 is MDHEN and CDR2 is SYDVKM in the germline V gene. As originally analysed: The authors estimated nucleated cell counts from reference gene primer amplification. Using immunoSEQ multiplex PCR, the repertoire was profiled, and TCRdb retains in-frame clones only, with some absent. The V and J calls and clone size come from that table; D and trimming were worked out from the DNA. The top ten clones hold over 7.5% of a sample with over 45,000 clones, around 80% of them seen once.

The TCR originated in a woman aged 80 or older with acute or convalescent COVID-19. The rearrangement uses TRBV28 and TRBJ1-1, with a weak D call TRBD1 (6 bases). Sequenced material: peripheral blood. This CDR3 is CASSTRTALNTEAFF. The CDR3 DNA follows: TGTGCCAGCAGTACCAGGACAGCTCTGAACACTGAAGCTTTCTTT. The entire variable domain, with the rest obtained from reference TRBV28 and TRBJ1-1, is as follows: DVKVTQSSRYLVKRTGEKVFLECVQDMDHENMFWYRQDPGLGLRLIYFSYDVKMKEKGDIPEGYSVSREKKERFSLILESASTNQTSMYLCASSTRTALNTEAFFGQGTRLTVV.